This is a list of T cell receptor beta chains from one sample in a study of shared clonotypes between healthy human individuals. Repertoires were generated with immunoSEQ multiplex PCR, while TCRdb's copy carries only in-frame clones and drops some. The table has around 1.6 million clones, 98% seen once; the top ten hold around 0.45%. Specimen: naive CD4+ T cells sorted from blood. The receptors come from a man between 25 and 39 years old in good health. The CDR3 runs from the conserved cysteine through the conserved F or W. The D gene is left open where the match is weak. Size is stated for part of the rows, as once, few or many counts, or as a class when the clone is expanded.

abundance	d_gene	v_gene	j_gene	CDR3aa	CDR3nt
.	TRBD1	TRBV7-9	TRBJ2-1	CASSLWPGQGKNEQFF	TGTGCCAGCAGCTTATGGCCGGGACAGGGGAAGAATGAGCAGTTCTTC
.	.	TRBV28	TRBJ1-5	CASSFREDQPQHF	TGTGCCAGCAGCTTCCGGGAGGATCAGCCCCAGCATTTT
once	TRBD1	TRBV11-2	TRBJ2-7	CASSLDGDRALEQYF	TGTGCCAGCAGCTTAGATGGGGACAGGGCATTAGAGCAGTACTTC
.	.	TRBV10-3	TRBJ1-1	CAISELQGLGTEAFF	TGTGCCATCAGTGAACTACAGGGTTTGGGCACTGAAGCTTTCTTT
.	.	TRBV28	TRBJ1-2	CASRPGTEVYGYTF	TGTGCCAGCAGGCCCGGGACGGAGGTCTATGGCTACACCTTC
.	TRBD1	TRBV18	TRBJ1-1	CASSLEGATEAFF	TGTGCCAGCTCACTAGAGGGGGCTACTGAAGCTTTCTTT
.	TRBD2	TRBV28	TRBJ2-7	CASSFSTSFYEQYF	TGTGCCAGCAGTTTTTCGACTAGCTTCTACGAGCAGTACTTC
once	.	TRBV9	TRBJ2-6	CASSVDPRTGANVLTF	TGTGCCAGCAGCGTAGATCCCAGGACGGGGGCCAACGTCCTGACTTTC
.	.	TRBV14	TRBJ2-7	CASSPAVRGGEQYF	TGTGCCAGCAGCCCCGCCGTCAGGGGGGGAGAGCAGTACTTC
.	.	TRBV6-1	TRBJ2-5	CARLENIVPETQYF	TGTGCCAGGCTGGAGAACATCGTTCCAGAGACCCAGTACTTC
.	TRBD2	TRBV9	TRBJ2-7	CASSPPLGGSYEQYF	TGTGCCAGCAGCCCCCCCCTGGGAGGGAGCTACGAGCAGTACTTC
.	TRBD1	TRBV19	TRBJ2-7	CASSGTGGSYEQYF	TGTGCCAGTAGCGGGACAGGGGGCTCCTACGAGCAGTACTTC